This TCR beta chain emerged from a study of beta chain features in type 1 diabetes. Germline CDR1 is MNHNS and CDR2 is SASEGT. The germline V and J ends were trimmed by 6 bases and 3 bases, with 9 bases remaining between them. CDR3 length: 13 residues. A note on this clone: Its antigen is as yet unknown.

Populations isolated by sorting all had purity greater than 95%. Sequencing targeted expressed TCRB transcripts, as all isolated RNA had been reverse transcribed. Sequenced by immunoSEQ multiplex PCR; TCRdb stores in-frame clones only, minus some. The table has approximately 140,000 clones, roughly 9.7% seen once. Findings of the study overall: The study found moderately but significantly shorter TCRB CDR3s in all four CD4+ subsets of Type 1 diabetes patients. The similarity of naive, central memory and Treg TCRB repertoires appeared greater among patients than among healthy donors.

The sequence came from a woman in her thirties or forties in good health. Sequencing input: central memory CD4+ T cells from blood. The V gene is TRBV6-1, the J gene TRBJ2-1; D call uncertain. CDR3 DNA: TGTGCCAGCAGAAGAGTGTTCTACAATGAGCAGTTCTTC. It yields the protein CASRRVFYNEQFF.